This T cell receptor (beta chain) was documented in a study of blood T cell repertoires in COVID-19 (dated by TCRdb to about 2020). With respect to the entire study: Collaborator samples came from the United States, Italy and Spain and covered acute and convalescent phases of COVID-19. The prospective study material was composed of cDNA or gDNA derived from T cells, B-cell-depleted T cells, or PBMCs. Subjects who had been exposed to COVID-19, were actively infected with it, or had recovered from it provided the deeply sampled blood TCRbeta repertoires that made up the dataset. The repertoires were released in a freely available public database intended as a resource for research on the immune response to SARS-CoV-2. Samples came from the ongoing ImmuneRACE study (first 160 participants) plus 1,254 subjects from 6 global collaborators. A de-identified subject ID, COVID-19 status, age in years and sex were almost always included in the sample metadata. Where available, HLA class I and class II types were taken from metadata supplied by the sample provider and were not determined by assay-based typing.

TCRbeta CDR3 regions were amplified from genomic DNA by means of the immunoSEQ Assay, a bias-controlled multiplex PCR. On the authors' methods: Nucleated cell counts per sample were estimated from amplification of reference gene primers within the assay. Sequence reads were collapsed and filtered to measure the absolute abundance of every unique TCRbeta CDR3 rearrangement. For each sample, productive Simpson clonality was calculated as the square root of Simpson's diversity index across productive rearrangements. Not all clones reach the TCRdb copy of this immuneACCESS table, which keeps in-frame sequences only. Checked studies attribute under half of the gap to unresolved V genes and leave the rest unexplained. V, J and clone size reflect that table, while D and trimming were determined from the DNA. Present in this sample are 180,000 or so clones, roughly 88% of which were seen just once. 13% of the sample belongs to the ten largest clones.

Results and caveats for the whole study, not just this receptor: Clinical and demographic metadata were provided uncurated, with the amount varying by source and participant.

Enrolling through a virtual design, the prospective study's participants ranged in age from about 18 to 89 years and lived across 24 United States geographic areas. Cohort assignment in the prospective study relied on participant-reported clinical history from a screening survey and a study questionnaire. For ImmuneRACE Cohort 3, a participant was defined as recovered based on two consecutive negative NP/OP PCR tests, clearance by a healthcare professional, or resolution of symptoms. Mobile phlebotomists in the prospective study collected whole blood, serum and a nasopharyngeal or oropharyngeal swab from every participant. Participants in the prospective study had the option to provide additional blood draws and questionnaires over a 2-month period. Prospective study blood samples were shipped either frozen or at room temperature before DNA extraction. Worth noting for this clone: Its target antigen remains unknown. No much larger clone is present one base from it, and per-base qualities are unavailable.

The germline V gene (reference sequence) provides CDR1 LGHDT and CDR2 YNNKEL. A distance of 15 bases separates the germline ends of V and J, which lose 6 bases and 3 bases respectively. Spanning cysteine to phenylalanine, the CDR3 consists of 15 amino acids. CDR3 DNA is the only sequence kept; it has 45 bases, read in frame from the first base. The receptor was derived from an older woman who had recovered from COVID-19. The sample taken for sequencing was PBMCs or T cells enriched from blood (not recorded which). The chain uses TRBV3-1 (or the pseudogene TRBV3-2) and TRBJ1-5, with no confident D gene call. The DNA is as follows: TGTGCCAGCAGGCCATCGGGTGCCCCCAATCAGCCCCAGCATTTT. Its protein is CASRPSGAPNQPQHF.